The clone carrying this T cell receptor beta chain was found many times. The target antigen is unknown. One entry per CDR3 protein, called by TCRdb with MiXCR from the 5' RACE reads. Of roughly 330,000 distinct CDR3 sequences listed, approximately 4.2% are singletons. The sample is drawn from a study of T cells after yellow fever vaccination. Study observations and caveats: Though it reached lower strength, the secondary response hit its peak faster, day 5 versus 15.

The CDR3 consists of 15 residues. Trimming cost V 0 bases and J 0 bases, with 8 bases left between them. Per the germline V gene, CDR1 is SGHTA and CDR2 is FQGNSA. The sequencing used PBMCs, collected 5 days after the yellow fever booster vaccination. The chain is built from TRBV7-2 and TRBJ2-5, with a possible D match to TRBD2 (6 bases). This receptor was obtained from a man between 18 and 29 years old who received the YFV17D yellow fever vaccine. CDR3 protein: CASSLAGGYQETQYF. CDR3 nucleotides: TGTGCCAGCAGCTTAGCTGGGGGGTACCAAGAGACCCAGTACTTC.